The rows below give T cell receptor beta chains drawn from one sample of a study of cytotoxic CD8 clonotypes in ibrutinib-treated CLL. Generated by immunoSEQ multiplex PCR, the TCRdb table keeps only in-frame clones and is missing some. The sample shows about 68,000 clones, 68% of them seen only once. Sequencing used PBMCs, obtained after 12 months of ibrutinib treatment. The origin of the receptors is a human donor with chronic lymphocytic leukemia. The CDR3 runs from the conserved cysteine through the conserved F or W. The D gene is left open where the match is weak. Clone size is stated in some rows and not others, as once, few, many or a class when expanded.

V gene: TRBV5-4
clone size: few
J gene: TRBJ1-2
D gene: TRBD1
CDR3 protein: CASSLPPGQGDYGYTF
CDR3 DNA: TGTGCCAGCAGCCTACCCCCGGGACAGGGAGACTATGGCTACACCTTC

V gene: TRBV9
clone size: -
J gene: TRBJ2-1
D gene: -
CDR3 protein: CASSVGTTHRVPYNEQFF
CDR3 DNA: TGTGCCAGCAGCGTAGGGACCACTCACAGGGTACCTTACAATGAGCAGTTCTTC

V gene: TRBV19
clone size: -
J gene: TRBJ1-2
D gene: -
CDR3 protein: CASTPLREGNYGYTF
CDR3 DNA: TGTGCCAGTACTCCCCTCAGGGAAGGGAACTATGGCTACACCTTC

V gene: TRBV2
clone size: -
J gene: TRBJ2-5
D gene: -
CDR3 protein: CASGGQSETQYF
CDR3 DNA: TGTGCCAGCGGGGGGCAGTCGGAGACCCAGTACTTC

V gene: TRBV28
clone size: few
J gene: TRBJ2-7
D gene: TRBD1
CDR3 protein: CASGRQGYEQYF
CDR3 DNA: TGTGCCAGCGGCCGACAGGGCTACGAGCAGTACTTC

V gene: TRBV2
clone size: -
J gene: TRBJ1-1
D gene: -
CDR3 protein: CASSVSRRQEAFF
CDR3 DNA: TGTGCCAGCAGTGTTTCTCGTAGGCAGGAAGCTTTCTTT

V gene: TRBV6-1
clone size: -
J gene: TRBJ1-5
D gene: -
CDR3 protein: CASKVSADSNQPQHF
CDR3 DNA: TGTGCCAGCAAAGTTTCGGCGGATAGCAATCAGCCCCAGCATTTT

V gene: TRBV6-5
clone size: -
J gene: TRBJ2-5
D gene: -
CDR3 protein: CASSYTRAAQETQYF
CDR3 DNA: TGTGCCAGCAGTTACACCCGGGCCGCCCAAGAGACCCAGTACTTC

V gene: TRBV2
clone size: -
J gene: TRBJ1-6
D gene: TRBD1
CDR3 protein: CASSRTTGASSYNSPLHF
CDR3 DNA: TGTGCCAGCAGCCGCACGACAGGGGCGAGCTCCTATAATTCACCCCTCCACTTT

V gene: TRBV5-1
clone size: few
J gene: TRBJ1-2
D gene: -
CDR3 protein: CASSPQGTYGYTF
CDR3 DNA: TGCGCCAGCAGCCCGCAGGGTACCTATGGCTACACCTTC

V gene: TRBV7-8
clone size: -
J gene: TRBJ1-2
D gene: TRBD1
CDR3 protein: CASSLVGQGVLYGYTF
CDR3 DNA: TGTGCCAGCAGCTTAGTGGGACAGGGTGTTTTATATGGCTACACCTTC

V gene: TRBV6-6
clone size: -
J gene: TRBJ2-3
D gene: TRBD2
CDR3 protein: CASRLRGDSTDTQYF
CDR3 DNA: TGTGCCAGCAGACTACGGGGGGATAGCACAGATACGCAGTATTTT

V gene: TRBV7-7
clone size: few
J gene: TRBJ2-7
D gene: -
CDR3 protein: CASSLAQGPEYEQYF
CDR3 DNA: TGTGCCAGCAGCTTAGCGCAGGGTCCAGAGTACGAGCAGTACTTC

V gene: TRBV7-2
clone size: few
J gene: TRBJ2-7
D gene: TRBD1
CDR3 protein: CASSFNYRGYEQYF
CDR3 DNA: TGTGCCAGCAGCTTTAACTACAGGGGCTACGAGCAGTACTTC

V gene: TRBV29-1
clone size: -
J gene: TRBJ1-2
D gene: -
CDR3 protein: CSVGSGLDYGYTF
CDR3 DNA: TGCAGCGTCGGGAGTGGATTGGACTATGGCTACACCTTC

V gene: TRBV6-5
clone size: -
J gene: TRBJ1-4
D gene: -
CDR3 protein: CASSYSPGQRTEKLFF
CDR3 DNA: TGTGCCAGCAGTTACTCGCCGGGACAAAGGACTGAAAAACTGTTTTTT

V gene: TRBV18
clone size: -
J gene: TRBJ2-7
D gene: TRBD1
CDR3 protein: CASSPRPGQGAAEQYF
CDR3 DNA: TGTGCCAGCTCACCGAGACCGGGACAGGGGGCGGCGGAGCAGTACTTC

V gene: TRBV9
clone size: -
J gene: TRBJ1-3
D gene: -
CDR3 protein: CASSVWKGDLKKGNTIYF
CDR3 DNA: TGTGCCAGCAGCGTATGGAAGGGGGACCTCAAAAAGGGAAACACCATATATTTT

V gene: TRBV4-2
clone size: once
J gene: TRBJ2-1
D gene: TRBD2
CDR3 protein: CASSLSSGGYNEQFF
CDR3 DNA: TGTGCCAGCAGCCTTTCCAGCGGGGGGTACAATGAGCAGTTCTTC

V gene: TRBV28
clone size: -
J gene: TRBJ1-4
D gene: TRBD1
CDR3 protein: CASSSSGGGYEKLFF
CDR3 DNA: TGTGCCAGCAGTTCTTCAGGGGGCGGTTATGAAAAACTGTTTTTT

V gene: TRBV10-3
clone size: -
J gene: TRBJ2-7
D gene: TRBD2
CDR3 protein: CAISGGLAAYEQYF
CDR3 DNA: TGTGCCATCAGTGGAGGACTAGCGGCCTACGAGCAGTACTTC

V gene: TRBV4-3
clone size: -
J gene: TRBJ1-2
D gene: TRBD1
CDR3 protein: CASSPSALGGVRYGYTF
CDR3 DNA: TGCGCCAGCAGCCCGAGTGCCTTAGGGGGCGTTAGATATGGCTACACCTTC

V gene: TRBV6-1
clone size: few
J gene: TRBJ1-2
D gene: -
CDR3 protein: CASSDDSGFDYTF
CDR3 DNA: TGTGCCAGCAGTGACGACTCGGGGTTTGACTACACCTTC

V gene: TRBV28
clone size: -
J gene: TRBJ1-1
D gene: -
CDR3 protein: CASSLTYRDGAFF
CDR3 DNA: TGTGCCAGCAGCCTTACTTACAGGGATGGAGCTTTCTTT

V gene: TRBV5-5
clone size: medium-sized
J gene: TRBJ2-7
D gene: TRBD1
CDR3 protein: CASSLWTGIYEQYF
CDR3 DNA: TGTGCCAGCAGCCTCTGGACAGGGATCTACGAGCAGTACTTC

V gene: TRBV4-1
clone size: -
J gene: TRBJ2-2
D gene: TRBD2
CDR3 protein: CASSLAAGANTGELFF
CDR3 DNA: TGCGCCAGCAGCCTTGCAGCGGGGGCGAACACCGGGGAGCTGTTTTTT

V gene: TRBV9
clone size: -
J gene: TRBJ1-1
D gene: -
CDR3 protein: CASSRGEGVTEAFF
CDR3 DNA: TGTGCCAGCAGCAGAGGAGAGGGCGTCACTGAAGCTTTCTTT

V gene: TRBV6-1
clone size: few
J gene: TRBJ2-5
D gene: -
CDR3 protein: CASSEHVQETQYF
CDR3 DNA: TGTGCCAGCAGTGAACACGTGCAAGAGACCCAGTACTTC

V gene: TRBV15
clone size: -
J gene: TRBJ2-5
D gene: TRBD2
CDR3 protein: CATSRDLTSGAYQETQYF
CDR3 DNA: TGTGCCACCAGCAGAGATTTGACTAGCGGGGCGTACCAAGAGACCCAGTACTTC

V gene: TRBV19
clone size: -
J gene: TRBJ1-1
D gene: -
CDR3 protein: CASSMGSVGGGLNTEAFF
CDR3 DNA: TGTGCCAGTAGTATGGGGTCTGTTGGCGGGGGCTTGAACACTGAAGCTTTCTTT

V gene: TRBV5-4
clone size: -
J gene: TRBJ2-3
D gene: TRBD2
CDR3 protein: CASRPGTSGTDTQYF
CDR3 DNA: TGTGCCAGCAGACCCGGGACTAGCGGCACAGATACGCAGTATTTT

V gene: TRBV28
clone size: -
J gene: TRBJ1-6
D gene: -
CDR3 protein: CASSIPGQRYSPLHF
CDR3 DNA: TGTGCCAGCAGCATTCCGGGACAACGATATTCACCCCTCCACTTT

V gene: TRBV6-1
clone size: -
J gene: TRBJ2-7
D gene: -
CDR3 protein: CASSEGRGAGSYEQYF
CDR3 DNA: TGTGCCAGCAGTGAAGGGAGGGGGGCCGGATCCTACGAGCAGTACTTC

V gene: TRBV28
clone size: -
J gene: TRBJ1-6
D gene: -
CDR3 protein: CASSFYTSHAGYNSPLHF
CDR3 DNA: TGTGCCAGCAGTTTTTATACGAGTCACGCGGGGTATAATTCACCCCTCCACTTT

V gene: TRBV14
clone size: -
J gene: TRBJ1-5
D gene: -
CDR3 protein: CATRGPITHSNQPQHF
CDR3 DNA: TGTGCCACCAGGGGACCGATAACGCATAGCAATCAGCCCCAGCATTTT

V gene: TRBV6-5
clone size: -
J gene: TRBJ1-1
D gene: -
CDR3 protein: CASSATANTEAFF
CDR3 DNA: TGTGCCAGCAGTGCTACAGCGAACACTGAAGCTTTCTTT

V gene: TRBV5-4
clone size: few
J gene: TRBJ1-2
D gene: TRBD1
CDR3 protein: CATTRTGGNYGYTF
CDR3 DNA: TGTGCCACAACGAGGACAGGGGGGAACTATGGCTACACCTTC

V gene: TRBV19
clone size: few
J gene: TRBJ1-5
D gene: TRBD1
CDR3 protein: CASSAGTGRSNQPQHF
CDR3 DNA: TGTGCCAGTAGTGCGGGGACAGGTCGGAGCAATCAGCCCCAGCATTTT

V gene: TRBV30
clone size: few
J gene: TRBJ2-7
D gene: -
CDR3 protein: CAWSMSAEQYF
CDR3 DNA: TGTGCCTGGAGCATGTCCGCGGAGCAGTACTTC

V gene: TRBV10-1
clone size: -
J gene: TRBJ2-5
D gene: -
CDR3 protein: CASGASRSGETQYF
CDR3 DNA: TGCGCCAGCGGAGCCTCCAGATCAGGGGAGACCCAGTACTTC

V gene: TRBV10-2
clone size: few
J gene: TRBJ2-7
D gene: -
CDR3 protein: CASSEPYRYEQYF
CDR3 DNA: TGCGCCAGCAGTGAGCCATACAGGTACGAGCAGTACTTC

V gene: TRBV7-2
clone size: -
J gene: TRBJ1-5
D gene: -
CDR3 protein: CASSLGDSGNQPQHF
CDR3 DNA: TGTGCCAGCAGCTTAGGCGACTCGGGCAATCAGCCCCAGCATTTT

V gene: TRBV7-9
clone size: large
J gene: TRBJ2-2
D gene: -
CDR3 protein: CASSELARGNTGELFF
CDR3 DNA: TGTGCCAGCAGCGAACTCGCCCGGGGGAACACCGGGGAGCTGTTTTTT

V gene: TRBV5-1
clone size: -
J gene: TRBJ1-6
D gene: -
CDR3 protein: CASSAVGGSSPLHF
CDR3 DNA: TGCGCCAGCAGCGCCGTGGGGGGGTCCTCACCCCTCCACTTT

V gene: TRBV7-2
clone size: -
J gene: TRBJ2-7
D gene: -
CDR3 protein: CASRGPFPPYEQYF
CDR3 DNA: TGTGCCAGCAGAGGACCCTTCCCACCCTACGAGCAGTACTTC

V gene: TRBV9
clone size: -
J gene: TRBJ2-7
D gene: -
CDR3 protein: CASSLGAPTLYEQYF
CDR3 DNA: TGTGCCAGCAGCTTGGGGGCCCCAACCCTCTACGAGCAGTACTTC

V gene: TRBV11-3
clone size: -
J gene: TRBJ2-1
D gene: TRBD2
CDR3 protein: CASSLETSGGNNEQFF
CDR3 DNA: TGTGCCAGCAGCTTAGAGACTAGCGGGGGGAACAATGAGCAGTTCTTC

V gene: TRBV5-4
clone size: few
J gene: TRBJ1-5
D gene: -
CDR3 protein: CASSPGTDGSQHF
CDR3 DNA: TGTGCCAGCAGCCCGGGGACCGACGGGTCCCAGCATTTT

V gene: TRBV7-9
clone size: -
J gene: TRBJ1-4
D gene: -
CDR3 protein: CASSFSHVGSMFF
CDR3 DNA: TGTGCCAGCAGCTTTTCTCACGTCGGTAGTATGTTTTTT

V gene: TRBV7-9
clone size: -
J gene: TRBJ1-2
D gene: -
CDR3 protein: CASSLGKAADGYTF
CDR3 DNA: TGTGCCAGCAGCTTAGGAAAGGCAGCGGATGGCTACACCTTC

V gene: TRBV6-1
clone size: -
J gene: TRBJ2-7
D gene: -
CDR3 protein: CASSNPGQDREQYF
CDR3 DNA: TGTGCCAGCAGTAACCCGGGACAAGACCGGGAGCAGTACTTC

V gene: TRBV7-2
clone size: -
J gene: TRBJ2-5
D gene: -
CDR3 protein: CASSAGQYQETQYF
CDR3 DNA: TGTGCCAGCAGCGCAGGACAGTACCAAGAGACCCAGTACTTC

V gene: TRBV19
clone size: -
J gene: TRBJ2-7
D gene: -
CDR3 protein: CASSITTALGEQYF
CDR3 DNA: TGTGCCAGTAGTATAACAACGGCGTTAGGCGAGCAGTACTTC

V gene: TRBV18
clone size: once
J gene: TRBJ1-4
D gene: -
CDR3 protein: CASSPPPAANEKLFF
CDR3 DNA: TGTGCCAGCTCACCACCTCCAGCCGCTAATGAAAAACTGTTTTTT

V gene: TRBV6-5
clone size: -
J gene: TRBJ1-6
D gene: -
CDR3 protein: CASSYSGNSPLHF
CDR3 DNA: TGTGCCAGCAGTTACTCAGGGAATTCACCCCTCCACTTT

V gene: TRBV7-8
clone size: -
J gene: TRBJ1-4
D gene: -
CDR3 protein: CASSTAPSGEKLFF
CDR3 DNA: TGTGCCAGCAGTACCGCCCCCTCGGGGGAAAAACTGTTTTTT

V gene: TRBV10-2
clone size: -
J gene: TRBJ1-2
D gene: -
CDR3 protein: CASSDEGLGYGYTF
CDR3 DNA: TGCGCCAGCAGTGATGAAGGGCTAGGCTATGGCTACACCTTC

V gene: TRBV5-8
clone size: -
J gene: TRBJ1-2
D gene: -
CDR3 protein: CASEVMVMVGYTF
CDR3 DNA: TGTGCCAGTGAGGTAATGGTGATGGTCGGCTACACCTTC

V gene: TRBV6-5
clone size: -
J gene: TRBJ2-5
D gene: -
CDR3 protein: CASSYVAGLQETQYF
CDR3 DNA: TGTGCCAGCAGTTACGTTGCGGGTCTCCAAGAGACCCAGTACTTC

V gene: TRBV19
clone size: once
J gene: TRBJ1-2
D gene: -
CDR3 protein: CASSILDRYGYTF
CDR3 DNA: TGTGCCAGTAGTATCCTCGACAGGTATGGCTACACCTTC